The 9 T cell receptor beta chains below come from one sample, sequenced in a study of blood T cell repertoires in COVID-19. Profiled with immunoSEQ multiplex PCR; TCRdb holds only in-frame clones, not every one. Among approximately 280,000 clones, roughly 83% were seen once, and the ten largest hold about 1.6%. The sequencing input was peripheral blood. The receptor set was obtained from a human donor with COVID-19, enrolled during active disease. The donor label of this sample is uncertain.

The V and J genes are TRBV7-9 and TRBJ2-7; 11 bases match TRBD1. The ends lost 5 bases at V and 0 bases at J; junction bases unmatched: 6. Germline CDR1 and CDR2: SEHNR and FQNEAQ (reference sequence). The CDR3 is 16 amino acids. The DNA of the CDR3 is TGTGCCAGCAGCCCTGGACAGGGGGCCATCTCCTACGAGCAGTACTTC. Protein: CASSPGQGAISYEQYF.

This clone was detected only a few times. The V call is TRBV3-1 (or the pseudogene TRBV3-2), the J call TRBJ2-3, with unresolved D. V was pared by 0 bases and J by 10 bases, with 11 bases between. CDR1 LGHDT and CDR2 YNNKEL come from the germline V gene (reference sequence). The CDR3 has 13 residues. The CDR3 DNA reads TGTGCCAGCAGCCAAGATATACAGTCTGCGCAGTATTTT. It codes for CASSQDIQSAQYF.

CDR3 sequence (DNA): TGCGCCAGCAGCTTGGGGGCTAGCGGACCTGACACCGGGGAGCTGTTTTTT. Translating gives CASSLGASGPDTGELFF. The V call is TRBV5-1, the J call TRBJ2-2; 7 bases align to TRBD2. Germline trimming cut 0 bases from V and 3 bases from J; bases unmatched to any gene: 8. The CDR3 extends over 17 amino acids. Germline V gene data show CDR1 as SGHRS and CDR2 as YFSETQ.

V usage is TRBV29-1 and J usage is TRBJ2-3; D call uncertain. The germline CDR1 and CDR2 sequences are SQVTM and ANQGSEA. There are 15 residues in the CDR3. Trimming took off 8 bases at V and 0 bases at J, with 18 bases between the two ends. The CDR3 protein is CSPSSFSASTDTQYF. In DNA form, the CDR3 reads TGCAGCCCTTCCTCCTTCAGTGCCAGCACAGATACGCAGTATTTT.

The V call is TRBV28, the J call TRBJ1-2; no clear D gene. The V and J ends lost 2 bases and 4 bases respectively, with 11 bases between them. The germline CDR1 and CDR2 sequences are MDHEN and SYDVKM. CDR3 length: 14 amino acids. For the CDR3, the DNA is TGTGCCAGCAGTTTAACTGTCGAGGTCTATGGCTACACCTTC. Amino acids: CASSLTVEVYGYTF.

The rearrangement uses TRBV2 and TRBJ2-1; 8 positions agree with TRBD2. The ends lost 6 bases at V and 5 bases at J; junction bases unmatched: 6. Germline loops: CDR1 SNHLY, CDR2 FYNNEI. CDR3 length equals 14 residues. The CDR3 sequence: CASSLAGWNNEQFF. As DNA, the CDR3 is TGTGCCAGCAGCTTAGCGGGATGGAACAATGAGCAGTTCTTC. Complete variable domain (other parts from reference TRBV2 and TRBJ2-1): EPEVTQTPSHQVTQMGQEVILRCVPISNHLYFYWYRQILGQKVEFLVSFYNNEISEKSEIFDDQFSVERPDGSNFTLKIRSTKLEDSAMYFCASSLAGWNNEQFFGPGTRLTVL.

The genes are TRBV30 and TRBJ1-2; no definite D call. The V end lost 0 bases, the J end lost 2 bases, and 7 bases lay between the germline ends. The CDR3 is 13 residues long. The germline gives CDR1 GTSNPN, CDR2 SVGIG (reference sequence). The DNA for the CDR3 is TGTGCCTGGAGTGTATCCTCCAACTATGGCTACACCTTC. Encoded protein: CAWSVSSNYGYTF.

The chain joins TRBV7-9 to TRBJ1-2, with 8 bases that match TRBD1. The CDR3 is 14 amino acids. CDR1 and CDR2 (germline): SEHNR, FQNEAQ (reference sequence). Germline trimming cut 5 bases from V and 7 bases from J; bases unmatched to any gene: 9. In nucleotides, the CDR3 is TGTGCCAGCAGCCCGGACAGGGTCGGGCTTGGCTACACCTTC. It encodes CASSPDRVGLGYTF.

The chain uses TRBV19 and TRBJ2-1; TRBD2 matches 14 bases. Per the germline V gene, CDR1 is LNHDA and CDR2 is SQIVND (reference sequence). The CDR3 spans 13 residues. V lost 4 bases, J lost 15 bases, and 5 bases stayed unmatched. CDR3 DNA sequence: TGTGCCAGTAGTAGGACTAGCGGGAGGCCGGGGTTCTTC. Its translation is CASSRTSGRPGFF.